This T cell receptor beta chain is drawn from a study of human T cells and chemical hapten exposure. Findings and limits, study-wide: After DPC sensitization, TCRs above 1 in 1000 frequency showed no change.

CDR3 length equals 16 residues. Germline CDR1 is SGDLS and CDR2 is YYNGEE. V shed 2 bases and J shed 4 bases, with 18 bases lying between them. This clonotype was counted a few times. Its target is not known. The study used a library that attached unique molecular identifiers to individual cDNA molecules. TCRdb reprocessed the RACE reads via MiXCR and lists one record per CDR3 protein. The data contain 180,000 or so distinct CDR3 sequences, around 30% of them singletons. This sample's time point: pre-sensitization, week 0. The treatment was: therapeutic diphenylcyclopropenone sensitization with weekly scalp DPC.

J is TRBJ1-1 and V is TRBV9; D possibly corresponds to TRBD1 (5 bases). The material was whole blood, obtained in connection with sensitization to the hapten diphenylcyclopropenone (DPC). This receptor was obtained from a woman aged 25-40 years with alopecia areata. Some clones in this sample may be carry-over from other donors' samples. The CDR3 nucleotides are TGTGCCAGCAGCGTCGAAATAGGGGAGCGGGGCACTGAAGCTTTCTTT. Protein product: CASSVEIGERGTEAFF.